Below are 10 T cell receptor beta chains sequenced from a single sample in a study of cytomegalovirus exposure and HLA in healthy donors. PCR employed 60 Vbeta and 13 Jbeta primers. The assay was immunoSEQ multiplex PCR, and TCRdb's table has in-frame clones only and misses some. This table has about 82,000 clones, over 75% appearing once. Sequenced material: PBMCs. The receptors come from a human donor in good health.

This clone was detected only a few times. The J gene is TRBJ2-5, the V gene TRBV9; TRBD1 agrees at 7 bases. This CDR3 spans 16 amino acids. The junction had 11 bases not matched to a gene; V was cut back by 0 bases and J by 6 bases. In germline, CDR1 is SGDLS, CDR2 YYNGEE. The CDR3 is CASSVEGAGLPQTQYF. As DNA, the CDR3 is TGTGCCAGCAGCGTAGAGGGGGCGGGCCTACCTCAGACCCAGTACTTC. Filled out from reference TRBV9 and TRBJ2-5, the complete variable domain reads DSGVTQTPKHLITATGQRVTLRCSPRSGDLSVYWYQQSLDQGLQFLIQYYNGEERAKGNILERFSAQQFPDLHSELNLSSLELGDSALYFCASSVEGAGLPQTQYFGPGTRLLVL.

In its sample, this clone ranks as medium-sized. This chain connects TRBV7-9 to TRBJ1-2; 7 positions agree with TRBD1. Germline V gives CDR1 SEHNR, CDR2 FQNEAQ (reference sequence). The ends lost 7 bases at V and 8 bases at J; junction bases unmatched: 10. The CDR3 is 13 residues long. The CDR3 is CASTPQGLQGYTF. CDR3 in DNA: TGTGCCAGCACCCCACAGGGGTTGCAAGGCTACACCTTC.

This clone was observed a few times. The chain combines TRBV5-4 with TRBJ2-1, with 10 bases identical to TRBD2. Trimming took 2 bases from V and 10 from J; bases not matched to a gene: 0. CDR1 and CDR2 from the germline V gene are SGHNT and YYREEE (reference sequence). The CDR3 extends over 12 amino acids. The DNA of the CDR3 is TGTGCCAGCAGCTTTAGCGGGGGGGAGCAGTTCTTC. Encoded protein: CASSFSGGEQFF.

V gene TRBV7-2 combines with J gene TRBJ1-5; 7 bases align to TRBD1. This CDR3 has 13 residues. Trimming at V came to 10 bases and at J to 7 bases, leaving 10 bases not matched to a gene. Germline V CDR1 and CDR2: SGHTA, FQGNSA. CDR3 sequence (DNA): TGTGCCACCCAGAGACAGGGCGGCCAGCCCCAGCATTTT. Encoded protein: CATQRQGGQPQHF. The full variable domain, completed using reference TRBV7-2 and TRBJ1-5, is GAGVSQSPSNKVTEKGKDVELRCDPISGHTALYWYRQSLGQGLEFLIYFQGNSAPDKSGLPSDRFSAERTGGSVSTLTIQRTQQEDSAVYLCATQRQGGQPQHFGDGTRLSIL.

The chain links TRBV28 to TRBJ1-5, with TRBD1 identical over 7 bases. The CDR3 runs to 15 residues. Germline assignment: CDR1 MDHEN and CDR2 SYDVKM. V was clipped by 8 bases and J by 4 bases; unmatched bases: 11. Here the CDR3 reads CASGVFGTANQPQHF. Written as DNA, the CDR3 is TGTGCCAGCGGGGTCTTCGGGACAGCTAATCAGCCCCAGCATTTT.

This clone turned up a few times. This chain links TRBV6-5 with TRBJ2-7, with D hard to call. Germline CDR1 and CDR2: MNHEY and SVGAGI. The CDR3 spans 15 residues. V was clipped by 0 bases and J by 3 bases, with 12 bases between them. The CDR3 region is CASSYSPGTNYEQYF. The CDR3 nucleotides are TGTGCCAGCAGTTACTCTCCGGGTACTAACTACGAGCAGTACTTC.

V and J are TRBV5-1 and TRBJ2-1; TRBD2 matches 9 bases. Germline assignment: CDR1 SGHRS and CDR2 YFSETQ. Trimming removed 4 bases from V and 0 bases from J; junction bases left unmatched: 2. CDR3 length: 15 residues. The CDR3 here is CASSKTSGSYNEQFF. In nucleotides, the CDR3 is TGCGCCAGCAGCAAGACTAGCGGCTCCTACAATGAGCAGTTCTTC.

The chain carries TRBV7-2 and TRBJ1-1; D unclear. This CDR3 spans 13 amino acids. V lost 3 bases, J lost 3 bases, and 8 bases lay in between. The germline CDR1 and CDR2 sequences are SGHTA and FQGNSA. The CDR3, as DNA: TGTGCCAGCAGCTTCACTGGAGACACTGAAGCTTTCTTT. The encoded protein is CASSFTGDTEAFF.

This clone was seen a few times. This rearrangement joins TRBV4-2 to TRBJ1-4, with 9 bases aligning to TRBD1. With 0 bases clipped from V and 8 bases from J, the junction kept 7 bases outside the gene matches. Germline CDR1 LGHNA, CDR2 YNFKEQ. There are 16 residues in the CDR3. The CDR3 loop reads CASSQDGQGLREKLFF. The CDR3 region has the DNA TGTGCCAGCAGCCAAGACGGACAGGGGTTGAGGGAAAAACTGTTTTTT.

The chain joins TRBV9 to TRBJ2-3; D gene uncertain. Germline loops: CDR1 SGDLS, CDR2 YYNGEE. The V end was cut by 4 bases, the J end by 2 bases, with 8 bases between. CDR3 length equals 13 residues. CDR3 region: CASSFRVTDTQYF. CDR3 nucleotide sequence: TGTGCCAGCAGCTTTCGGGTCACAGATACGCAGTATTTT.